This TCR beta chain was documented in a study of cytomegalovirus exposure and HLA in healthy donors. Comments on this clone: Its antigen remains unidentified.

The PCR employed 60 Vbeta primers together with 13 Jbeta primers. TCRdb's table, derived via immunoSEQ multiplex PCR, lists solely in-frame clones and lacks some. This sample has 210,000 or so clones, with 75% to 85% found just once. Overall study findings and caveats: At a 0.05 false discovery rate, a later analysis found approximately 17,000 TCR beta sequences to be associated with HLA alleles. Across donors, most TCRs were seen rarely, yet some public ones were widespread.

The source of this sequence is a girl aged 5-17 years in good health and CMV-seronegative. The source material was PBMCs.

Here the CDR3 reads CASSQDTGGYFTRNTEAFF. The CDR3 nucleotides are TGCGCCAGCAGCCAAGACACAGGGGGTTATTTCACTAGGAACACTGAAGCTTTCTTT. This rearrangement joins TRBV4-1 to TRBJ1-1, with TRBD1 identical over 8 bases. This CDR3 spans 19 amino acids. The V gene's germline CDR1 is MGHRA and CDR2 YSYEKL. After removal of 0 bases from V and 1 base from J, the junction contained 13 bases not matched to a gene.